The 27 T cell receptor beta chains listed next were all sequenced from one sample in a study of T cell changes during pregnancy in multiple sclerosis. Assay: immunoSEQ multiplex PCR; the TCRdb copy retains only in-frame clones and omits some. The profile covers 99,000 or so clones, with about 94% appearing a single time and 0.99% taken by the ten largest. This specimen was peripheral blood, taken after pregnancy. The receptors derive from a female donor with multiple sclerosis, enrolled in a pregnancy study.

CDR3 DNA: TGTGCCAGTAGTATAGTAGGGCAGGGCAGAGTTGGGCAGTTCTTC. Translating gives CASSIVGQGRVGQFF. V and J are TRBV19 and TRBJ2-1, with a tentative D call TRBD1 (5 bases). CDR1 is LNHDA and CDR2 is SQIVND in the germline V gene (reference sequence). V was cut by 1 base and J by 12 bases, with 19 bases left in between. This CDR3 region has 15 residues.

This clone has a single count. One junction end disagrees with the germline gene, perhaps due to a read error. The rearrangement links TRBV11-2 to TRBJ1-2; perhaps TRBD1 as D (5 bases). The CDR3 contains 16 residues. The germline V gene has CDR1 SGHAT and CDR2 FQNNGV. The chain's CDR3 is CASSQTQKWRDYGCTF. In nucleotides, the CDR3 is TGTGCCAGCAGCCAAACCCAAAAATGGAGGGACTATGGCTGCACCTTC. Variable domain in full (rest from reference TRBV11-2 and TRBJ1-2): EAGVAQSPRYKIIEKRQSVAFWCNPISGHATLYWYQQILGQGPKLLIQFQNNGVVDDSQLPKDRFSAERLKGVDSTLKIQPAKLEDSAVYLCASSQTQKWRDYGCTFGSGTRLTVV.

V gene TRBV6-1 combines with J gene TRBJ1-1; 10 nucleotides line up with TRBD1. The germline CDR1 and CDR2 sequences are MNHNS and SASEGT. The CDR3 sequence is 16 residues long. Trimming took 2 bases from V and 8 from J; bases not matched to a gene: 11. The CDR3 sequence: CASSEYNTPGQGEAFF. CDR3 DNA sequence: TGTGCCAGCAGTGAATACAACACACCGGGACAGGGGGAAGCTTTCTTT.

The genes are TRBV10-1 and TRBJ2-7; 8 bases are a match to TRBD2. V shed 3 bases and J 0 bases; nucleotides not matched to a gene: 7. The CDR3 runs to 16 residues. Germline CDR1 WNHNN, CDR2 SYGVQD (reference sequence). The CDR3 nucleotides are TGCGCCAGCAGTGATCGGCTAGCGGGTCACTCCTACGAGCAGTACTTC. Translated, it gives CASSDRLAGHSYEQYF.

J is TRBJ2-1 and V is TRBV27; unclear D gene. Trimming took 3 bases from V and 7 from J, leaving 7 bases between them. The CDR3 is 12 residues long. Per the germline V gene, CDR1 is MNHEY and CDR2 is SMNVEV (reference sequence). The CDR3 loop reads CASSFSRNEQFF. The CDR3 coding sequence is TGTGCCAGCAGTTTCTCGCGGAATGAGCAGTTCTTC.

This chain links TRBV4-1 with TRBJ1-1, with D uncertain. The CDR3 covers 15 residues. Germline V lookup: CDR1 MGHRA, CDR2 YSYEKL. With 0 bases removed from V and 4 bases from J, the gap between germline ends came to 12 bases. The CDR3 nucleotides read TGCGCCAGCAGCCAAGATCAGCGGGGAATCACTGAAGCTTTCTTT. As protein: CASSQDQRGITEAFF.

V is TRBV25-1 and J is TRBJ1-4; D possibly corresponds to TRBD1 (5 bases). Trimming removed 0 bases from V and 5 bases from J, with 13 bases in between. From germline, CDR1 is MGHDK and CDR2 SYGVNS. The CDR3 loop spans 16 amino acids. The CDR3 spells CASSEYDAGQNEKLFF. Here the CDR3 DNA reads TGTGCCAGCAGTGAATATGATGCAGGACAAAATGAAAAACTGTTTTTT.

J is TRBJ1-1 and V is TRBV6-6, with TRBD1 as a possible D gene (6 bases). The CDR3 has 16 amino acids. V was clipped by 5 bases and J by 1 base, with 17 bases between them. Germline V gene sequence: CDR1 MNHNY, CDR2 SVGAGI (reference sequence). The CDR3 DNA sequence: TGTGCCAGCAGTCCTAATTGGACAGTTTGGAACACTGAAGCTTTCTTT. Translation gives CASSPNWTVWNTEAFF.

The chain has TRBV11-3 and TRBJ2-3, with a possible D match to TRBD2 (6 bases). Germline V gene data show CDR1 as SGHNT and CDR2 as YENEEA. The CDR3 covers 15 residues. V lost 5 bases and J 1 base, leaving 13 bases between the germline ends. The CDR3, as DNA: TGTGCCAGCAGCCTTCTCGGGACTGGCACAGATACGCAGTATTTT. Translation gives CASSLLGTGTDTQYF.

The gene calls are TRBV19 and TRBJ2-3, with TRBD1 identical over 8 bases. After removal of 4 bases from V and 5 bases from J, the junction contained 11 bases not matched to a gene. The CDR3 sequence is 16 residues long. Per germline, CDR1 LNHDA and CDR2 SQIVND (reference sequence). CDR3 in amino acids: CASSTYRGEEIDTQYF. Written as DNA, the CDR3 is TGTGCCAGTAGTACTTACAGGGGGGAGGAAATAGATACGCAGTATTTT.

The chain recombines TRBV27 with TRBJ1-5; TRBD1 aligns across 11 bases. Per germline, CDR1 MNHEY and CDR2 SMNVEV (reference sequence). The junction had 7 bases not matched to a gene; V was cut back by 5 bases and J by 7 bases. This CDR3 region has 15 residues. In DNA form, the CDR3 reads TGTGCCAGCAGTCACGGGACAGGGGGACAGCAGCCCCAGCATTTT. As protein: CASSHGTGGQQPQHF.

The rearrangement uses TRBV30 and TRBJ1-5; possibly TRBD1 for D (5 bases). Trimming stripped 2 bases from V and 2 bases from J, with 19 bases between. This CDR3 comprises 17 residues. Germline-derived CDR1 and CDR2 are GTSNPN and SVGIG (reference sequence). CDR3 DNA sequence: TGTGCCTGGAGTTTGCGGCAGGGTTCGGGTGGCAATCAGCCCCAGCATTTT. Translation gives CAWSLRQGSGGNQPQHF.

The CDR3 bases are TGTGCCAGTAGTCAGGGGACAGTTGATGGCTACACCTTC. Translating it yields CASSQGTVDGYTF. This sequence joins TRBV19 and TRBJ1-2; 7 bases fit TRBD1. V lost 5 bases to trimming and J lost 6 bases; unmatched junction nucleotides: 6. The CDR3 consists of 13 residues. Germline V gives CDR1 LNHDA, CDR2 SQIVND (reference sequence).

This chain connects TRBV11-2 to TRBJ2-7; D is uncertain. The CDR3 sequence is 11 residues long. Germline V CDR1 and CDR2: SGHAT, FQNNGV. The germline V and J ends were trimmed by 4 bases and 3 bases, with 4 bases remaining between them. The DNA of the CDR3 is TGTGCCAGCAGCTCCCTCTACGAGCAGTACTTC. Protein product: CASSSLYEQYF.

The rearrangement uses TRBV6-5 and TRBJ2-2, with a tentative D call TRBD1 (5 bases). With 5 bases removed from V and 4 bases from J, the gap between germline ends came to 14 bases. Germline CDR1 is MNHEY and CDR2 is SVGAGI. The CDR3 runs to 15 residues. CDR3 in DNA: TGTGCCAGCAGTCGTTCAGGGTTTGGCACCGGGGAGCTGTTTTTT. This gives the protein CASSRSGFGTGELFF.

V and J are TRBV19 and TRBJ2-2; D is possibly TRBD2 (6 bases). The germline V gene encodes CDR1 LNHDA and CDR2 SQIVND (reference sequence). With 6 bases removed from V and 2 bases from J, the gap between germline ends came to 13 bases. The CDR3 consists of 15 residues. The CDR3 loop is CASRGPGGNTGELFF. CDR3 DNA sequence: TGTGCCAGTAGGGGGCCCGGGGGTAACACCGGGGAGCTGTTTTTT.

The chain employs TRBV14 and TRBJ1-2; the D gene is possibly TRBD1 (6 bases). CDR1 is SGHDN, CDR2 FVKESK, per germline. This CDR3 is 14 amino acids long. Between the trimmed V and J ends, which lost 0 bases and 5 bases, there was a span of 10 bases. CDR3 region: CASSQDLGAYGYTF. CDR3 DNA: TGTGCCAGCAGCCAAGATCTGGGGGCTTATGGCTACACCTTC.

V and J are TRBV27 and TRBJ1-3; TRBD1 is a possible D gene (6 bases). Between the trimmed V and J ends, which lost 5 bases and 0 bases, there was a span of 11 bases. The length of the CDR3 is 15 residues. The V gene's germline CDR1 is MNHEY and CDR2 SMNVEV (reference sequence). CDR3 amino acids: CASSAGDHSGNTIYF. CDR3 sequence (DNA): TGTGCCAGCAGTGCAGGGGACCACTCTGGAAACACCATATATTTT.

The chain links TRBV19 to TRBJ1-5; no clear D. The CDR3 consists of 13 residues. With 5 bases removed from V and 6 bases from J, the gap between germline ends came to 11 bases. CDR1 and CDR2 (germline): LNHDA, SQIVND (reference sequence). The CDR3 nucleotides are TGTGCCAGTAGTGTGGGAGTGGCTCAGCCCCAGCATTTT. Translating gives CASSVGVAQPQHF.

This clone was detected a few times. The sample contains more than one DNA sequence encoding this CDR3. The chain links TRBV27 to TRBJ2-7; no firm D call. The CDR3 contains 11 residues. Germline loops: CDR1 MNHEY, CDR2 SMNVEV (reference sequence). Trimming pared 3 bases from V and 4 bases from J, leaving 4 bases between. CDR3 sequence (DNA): TGTGCCAGCAGTTTCGGGTACGAGCAGTACTTC. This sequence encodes CASSFGYEQYF.

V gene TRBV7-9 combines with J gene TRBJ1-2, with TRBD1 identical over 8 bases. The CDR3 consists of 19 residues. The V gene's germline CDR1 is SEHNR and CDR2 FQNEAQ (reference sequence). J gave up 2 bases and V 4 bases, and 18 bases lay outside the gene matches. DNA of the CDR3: TGTGCCAGCAGCTCCCCCTCCGCAGGGGGCAGTTCTCAGAACTATGGCTACACCTTC. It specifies CASSSPSAGGSSQNYGYTF.

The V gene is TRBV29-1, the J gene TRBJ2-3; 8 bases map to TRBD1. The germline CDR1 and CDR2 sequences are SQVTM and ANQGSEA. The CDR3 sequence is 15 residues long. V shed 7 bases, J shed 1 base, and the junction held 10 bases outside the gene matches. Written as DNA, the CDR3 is TGCAGCGGGGAGCTTTTGGACAGGGGCACAGATACGCAGTATTTT. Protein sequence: CSGELLDRGTDTQYF.

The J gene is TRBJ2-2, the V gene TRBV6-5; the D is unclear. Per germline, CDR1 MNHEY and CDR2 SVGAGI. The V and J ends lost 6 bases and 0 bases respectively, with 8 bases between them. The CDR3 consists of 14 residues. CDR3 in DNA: TGTGCCAGCAGGGGCCAATCGAACACCGGGGAGCTGTTTTTT. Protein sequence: CASRGQSNTGELFF.

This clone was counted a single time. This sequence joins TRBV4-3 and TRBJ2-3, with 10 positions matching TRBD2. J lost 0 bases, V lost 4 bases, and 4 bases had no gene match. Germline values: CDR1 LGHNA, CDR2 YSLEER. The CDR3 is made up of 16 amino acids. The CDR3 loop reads CASSLRTSGSTDTQYF. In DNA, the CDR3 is TGCGCCAGCAGCCTCCGGACTAGCGGTAGCACAGATACGCAGTATTTT.

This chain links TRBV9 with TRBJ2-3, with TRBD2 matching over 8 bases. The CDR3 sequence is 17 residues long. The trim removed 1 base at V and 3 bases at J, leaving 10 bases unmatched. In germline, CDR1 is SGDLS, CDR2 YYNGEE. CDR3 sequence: CASSVREGHMLTDTQYF. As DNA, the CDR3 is TGTGCCAGCAGCGTACGGGAGGGCCATATGTTAACAGATACGCAGTATTTT. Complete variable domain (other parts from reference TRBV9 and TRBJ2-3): DSGVTQTPKHLITATGQRVTLRCSPRSGDLSVYWYQQSLDQGLQFLIQYYNGEERAKGNILERFSAQQFPDLHSELNLSSLELGDSALYFCASSVREGHMLTDTQYFGPGTRLTVL.

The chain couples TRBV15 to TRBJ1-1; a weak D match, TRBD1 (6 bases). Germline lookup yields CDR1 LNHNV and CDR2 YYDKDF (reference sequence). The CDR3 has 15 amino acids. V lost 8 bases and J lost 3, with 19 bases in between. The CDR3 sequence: CATSPGAGVHTEAFF. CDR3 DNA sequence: TGTGCCACCTCCCCCGGGGCAGGGGTGCACACTGAAGCTTTCTTT.

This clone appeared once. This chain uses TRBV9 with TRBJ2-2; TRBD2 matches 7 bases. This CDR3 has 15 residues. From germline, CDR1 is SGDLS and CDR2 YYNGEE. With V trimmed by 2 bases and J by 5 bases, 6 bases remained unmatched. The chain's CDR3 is CASSVGRVGTGELFF. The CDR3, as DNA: TGTGCCAGCAGCGTGGGGAGGGTTGGGACCGGGGAGCTGTTTTTT.